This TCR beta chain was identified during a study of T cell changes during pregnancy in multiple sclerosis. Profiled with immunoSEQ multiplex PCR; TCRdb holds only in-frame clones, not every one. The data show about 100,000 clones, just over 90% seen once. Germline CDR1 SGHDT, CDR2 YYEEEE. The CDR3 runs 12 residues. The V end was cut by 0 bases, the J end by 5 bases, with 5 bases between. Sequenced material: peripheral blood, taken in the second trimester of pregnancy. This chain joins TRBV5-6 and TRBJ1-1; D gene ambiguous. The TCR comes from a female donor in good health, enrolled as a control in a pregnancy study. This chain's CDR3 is CASSLGVTEAFF. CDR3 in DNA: TGTGCCAGCAGCTTGGGAGTTACTGAAGCTTTCTTT.